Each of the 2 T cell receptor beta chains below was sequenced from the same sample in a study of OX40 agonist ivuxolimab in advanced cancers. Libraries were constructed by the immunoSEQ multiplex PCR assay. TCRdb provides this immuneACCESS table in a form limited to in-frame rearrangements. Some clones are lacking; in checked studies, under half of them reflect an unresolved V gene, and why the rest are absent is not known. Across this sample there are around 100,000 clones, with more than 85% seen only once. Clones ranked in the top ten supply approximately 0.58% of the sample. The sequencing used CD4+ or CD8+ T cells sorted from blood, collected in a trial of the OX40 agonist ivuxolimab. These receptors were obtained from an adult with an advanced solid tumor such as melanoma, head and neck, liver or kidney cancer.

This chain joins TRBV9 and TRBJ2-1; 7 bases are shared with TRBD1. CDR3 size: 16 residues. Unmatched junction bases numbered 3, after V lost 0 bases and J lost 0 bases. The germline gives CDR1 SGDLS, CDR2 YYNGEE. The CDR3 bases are TGTGCCAGCAGCGTAGTCGGACAGGCCTCCTACAATGAGCAGTTCTTC. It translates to CASSVVGQASYNEQFF.

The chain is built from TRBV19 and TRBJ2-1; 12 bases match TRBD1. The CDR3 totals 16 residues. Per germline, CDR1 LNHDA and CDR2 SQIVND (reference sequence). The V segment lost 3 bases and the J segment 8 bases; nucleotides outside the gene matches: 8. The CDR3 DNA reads TGTGCCAGTAGTATTAGGCTGGGACAGGGGGCGCATGAGCAGTTCTTC. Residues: CASSIRLGQGAHEQFF.